A selection of T cell receptor beta chains follows, all from one sample in a study of T cell responses to AZD1222 COVID-19 vaccine. Sequencing used immunoSEQ multiplex PCR; TCRdb keeps in-frame clones, though not all of them. In the table there are 100,000 to 150,000 clones, about 89% of which are singletons. Material: peripheral blood, obtained on day 0 of AZD1222 vaccination. Source of these receptors: an adult in good health. Both conserved end residues are trimmed from each CDR3. The D gene is left open where the match is weak.

CDR3 protein,D gene,J gene,V gene
ASRAGAGGGTEAF,.,TRBJ1-1,TRBV10-2
ASSPLGRAGTDTQY,TRBD2,TRBJ2-3,TRBV7-9
ASSLGSGSYEQY,TRBD2,TRBJ2-7,TRBV7-2
ASSIRDRTDTQY,TRBD1,TRBJ2-3,TRBV9
ASRDPSSYEQY,.,TRBJ2-7,TRBV6-5
ASSYGRPGNTEAF,.,TRBJ1-1,TRBV6-6
ASRDRDMNTEAF,TRBD1,TRBJ1-1,TRBV28
ASSSRLQGERPQH,.,TRBJ1-5,TRBV6-2/TRBV6-3
ASTWTRTNTEAF,.,TRBJ1-1,TRBV19
ASSPGTGAFSGANVLT,TRBD1,TRBJ2-6,TRBV2
ASSVVSYNEQF,.,TRBJ2-1,TRBV11-1
ASSLQGGTEAF,.,TRBJ1-1,TRBV7-9
ASSSGTGGSNEKLF,TRBD1,TRBJ1-4,TRBV5-1
ASSVGQGGGYT,.,TRBJ1-2,TRBV5-1
ASSLAARLTTDTQY,TRBD2,TRBJ2-3,TRBV2
ASSHPQGSRTEAF,.,TRBJ1-1,TRBV19
ASSTRGTGDQPQH,TRBD1,TRBJ1-5,TRBV19
ASSLAPGRAPWNYGYT,.,TRBJ1-2,TRBV7-7
ASSVTGANTEAF,TRBD1,TRBJ1-1,TRBV9